These 18 T cell receptor beta chains came from one sample sequenced in a study of response to subunit inactivated influenza vaccine. One entry per CDR3 protein, called by TCRdb with MiXCR from the RT-PCR reads. The data hold 500,000 to 550,000 distinct CDR3 sequences, with 6% to 9% observed a single time. This sample comprised PBMCs from blood, obtained around 2 years after vaccination. The receptors here all came from a man between 45 and 75 years old who received an inactivated influenza vaccine.

In its sample, this clonotype was seen many times. This chain connects TRBV3-1 to TRBJ2-7; 7 positions match TRBD1. The germline V gene encodes CDR1 LGHDT and CDR2 YNNKEL (reference sequence). The CDR3 loop spans 15 amino acids. Trimming removed 1 base from V and 4 bases from J; junction bases left unmatched: 7. The CDR3 coding sequence is TGTGCCAGCAGCCAAGGGACAGGAGGCCCATACGAGCAGTACTTC. Translated: CASSQGTGGPYEQYF.

The chain recombines TRBV5-1 with TRBJ2-5, with 10 positions matching TRBD2. From germline, CDR1 is SGHRS and CDR2 YFSETQ. J gave up 4 bases and V 6 bases, and 6 bases lay outside the gene matches. The CDR3 has 14 residues. DNA for the CDR3: TGCGCCAGCAAGACTAGCGGGTTAGGAGAGACCCAGTACTTC. This translates into CASKTSGLGETQYF.

This clonotype was found many times. The chain joins TRBV29-1 to TRBJ2-7, with 8 bases aligning to TRBD1. CDR1 and CDR2 from the germline V gene are SQVTM and ANQGSEA. V lost 6 bases, J lost 7 bases, and 5 bases stayed unmatched. CDR3 length: 11 amino acids. CDR3 nucleotide sequence: TGCAGCGTGAGGACAGGGTTGGAGCAGTACTTC. Its translation: CSVRTGLEQYF.

The V call is TRBV5-1, the J call TRBJ2-3, with a possible D match to TRBD1 (8 bases). This CDR3 comprises 14 residues. V lost 4 bases and J lost 4, with 13 bases in between. CDR1 and CDR2 from the germline V gene are SGHRS and YFSETQ. This CDR3 reads CASSLQGGSDTQYF. Here the CDR3 DNA reads TGCGCCAGCAGCCTACAGGGGGGGTCAGATACGCAGTATTTT.

This clonotype showed up many times. This chain links TRBV12-3 or TRBV12-4 with TRBJ2-3; 9 bases align to TRBD1. The CDR3 totals 16 residues. With V trimmed by 4 bases and J by 11 bases, 16 bases remained unmatched. The CDR3 DNA is TGTGCCAGCAGTTCTTGGGACAGGGAGGGAACGCTTGGGCAGTATTTT. The encoded protein is CASSSWDREGTLGQYF.

This clonotype was detected only a few times. The rearrangement joins TRBV12-3 or TRBV12-4 to TRBJ2-5, with 11 bases lining up with TRBD2. V was clipped by 4 bases and J by 7 bases; unmatched bases: 8. CDR3 size: 15 residues. The DNA of the CDR3 is TGTGCCAGCAGTTCTAGCGGGGGGATCTTCAGGACCCAGTACTTC. Protein sequence: CASSSSGGIFRTQYF.

This clonotype was found a few times. The chain carries TRBV7-2 and TRBJ1-6, with TRBD1 matching over 8 bases. Germline V CDR1 and CDR2: SGHTA, FQGNSA. Trimming took 3 bases from V and 9 from J; bases not matched to a gene: 4. The length of the CDR3 is 14 residues. Here the CDR3 DNA reads TGTGCCAGCAGCTTGACAGGGGCGGGTTCACCCCTCCACTTT. It translates to CASSLTGAGSPLHF. Together with reference TRBV7-2 and TRBJ1-6, the CDR3 gives the full variable domain: GAGVSQSPSNKVTEKGKDVELRCDPISGHTALYWYRQSLGQGLEFLIYFQGNSAPDKSGLPSDRFSAERTGGSVSTLTIQRTQQEDSAVYLCASSLTGAGSPLHFGNGTRLTVT.

This clonotype was seen a handful of times. The chain combines TRBV7-2 with TRBJ2-3; 8 bases agree with TRBD1. The V gene end was trimmed by 4 bases and the J gene end by 2 bases; junction bases not matched to a gene: 5. The CDR3 spans 15 residues. Germline V gives CDR1 SGHTA, CDR2 FQGNSA. The CDR3 protein is CASSSRTGITDTQYF. The CDR3 DNA reads TGTGCCAGCAGCTCAAGGACAGGGATCACAGATACGCAGTATTTT. Filled out from reference TRBV7-2 and TRBJ2-3, the complete variable domain reads GAGVSQSPSNKVTEKGKDVELRCDPISGHTALYWYRQSLGQGLEFLIYFQGNSAPDKSGLPSDRFSAERTGGSVSTLTIQRTQQEDSAVYLCASSSRTGITDTQYFGPGTRLTVL.

This clonotype was seen repeatedly, ten times or more. The chain uses TRBV20-1 and TRBJ2-1; no clear D gene. Germline V gene sequence: CDR1 DFQATT, CDR2 SNEGSKA (reference sequence). V was shortened by 4 bases and J by 4 bases, with 5 bases between the two germline ends. The CDR3 has 11 amino acids. Here the CDR3 DNA reads TGCAGTGCTATCTTATACAATGAGCAGTTCTTC. It translates to CSAILYNEQFF.

J is TRBJ2-7 and V is TRBV7-3; no definite D call. Germline CDR1 is SGHTA and CDR2 is FQGTGA. V shed 5 bases and J shed 0 bases, with 14 bases lying between them. CDR3 length equals 15 residues. CDR3 protein: CASSPGGLGSYEQYF. The CDR3 DNA reads TGTGCCAGCAGCCCGGGTGGCCTTGGCTCCTACGAGCAGTACTTC.

This clonotype has at least ten counts. The V call is TRBV11-2, the J call TRBJ2-4; 7 bases map to TRBD2. V lost 5 bases to trimming and J lost 4 bases; unmatched junction nucleotides: 8. CDR3 size: 15 residues. Germline V gene lookup returns CDR1 SGHAT and CDR2 FQNNGV. CDR3 region: CASSTDPGGKNIQYF. CDR3 in DNA: TGTGCCAGCAGCACCGACCCGGGGGGAAAAAACATTCAGTACTTC. Using reference TRBV11-2 and TRBJ2-4 for the parts outside the CDR3, the full variable domain is EAGVAQSPRYKIIEKRQSVAFWCNPISGHATLYWYQQILGQGPKLLIQFQNNGVVDDSQLPKDRFSAERLKGVDSTLKIQPAKLEDSAVYLCASSTDPGGKNIQYFGAGTRLSVL.

This clonotype was observed many times. This chain connects TRBV5-5 to TRBJ2-3; D is ambiguous. The CDR3 spans 14 residues. The germline CDR1 and CDR2 sequences are SGHKS and YYEKEE (reference sequence). V lost 0 bases and J 1 base, leaving 6 bases between the germline ends. The CDR3 sequence: CASSLDPGTDTQYF. The CDR3 DNA is TGTGCCAGCAGCTTGGATCCCGGCACAGATACGCAGTATTTT. The whole variable domain, filled in from reference TRBV5-5 and TRBJ2-3, reads DAGVTQSPTHLIKTRGQQVTLRCSPISGHKSVSWYQQVLGQGPQFIFQYYEKEERGRGNFPDRFSARQFPNYSSELNVNALLLGDSALYLCASSLDPGTDTQYFGPGTRLTVL.

In this sample, this clonotype turned up a few times. J is TRBJ1-2 and V is TRBV2; D is possibly TRBD1 (5 bases). The CDR3 length is 14 residues. Trimming stripped 6 bases from V and 7 bases from J, with 18 bases between. Germline V gene sequence: CDR1 SNHLY, CDR2 FYNNEI. The CDR3 spells CASSLRGGTRGYTF. CDR3 nucleotides: TGTGCCAGCAGCCTACGGGGGGGAACACGTGGCTACACCTTC.

This clonotype was observed a handful of times. The chain couples TRBV4-1 to TRBJ2-1; D gene ambiguous. Trimming cost V 0 bases and J 6 bases, with 12 bases left between them. This CDR3 has 15 amino acids. Germline-derived CDR1 and CDR2 are MGHRA and YSYEKL. The CDR3 loop is CASSQEGRPFNEQFF. The CDR3 nucleotides are TGCGCCAGCAGCCAAGAAGGGCGGCCGTTCAATGAGCAGTTCTTC.

This clonotype was seen many times. The chain joins TRBV7-2 to TRBJ2-2, with D perhaps TRBD2 (6 bases). There are 15 residues in the CDR3. CDR1 and CDR2 from the germline V gene are SGHTA and FQGNSA. The V gene lost 2 bases and the J gene lost 9 bases, with 16 bases spanning the gap. The CDR3 DNA reads TGTGCCAGCAGCTTACTGGCGGGACTTCACCGGGAGCTGTTTTTT. It codes for CASSLLAGLHRELFF.

The chain is built from TRBV7-8 and TRBJ2-3; 11 bases agree with TRBD2. CDR3 size: 16 residues. CDR1 is SGHVS, CDR2 FQNEAQ, per germline. The J segment lost 3 bases and the V segment lost 3 bases, leaving 5 bases of the junction unmatched. The CDR3 protein is CASSFSGRAWTDTQYF. Written as DNA, the CDR3 is TGTGCCAGCAGCTTTAGCGGGAGGGCCTGGACAGATACGCAGTATTTT.

This clonotype was detected ten times or more. The chain couples TRBV4-3 to TRBJ1-1; 8 bases are shared with TRBD1. Germline loops: CDR1 LGHNA, CDR2 YSLEER. The trim removed 2 bases at V and 4 bases at J, leaving 0 bases unmatched. CDR3 length: 13 residues. CDR3 region: CASSQQGATEAFF. The CDR3 DNA sequence: TGCGCCAGCAGCCAACAGGGGGCCACTGAAGCTTTCTTT.

This clonotype came up many times. The gene calls are TRBV12-3 or TRBV12-4 and TRBJ2-2; D is uncertain. V shed 1 base and J shed 3 bases, with 0 bases lying between them. CDR3 length equals 12 residues. The CDR3 is CASSLDTGELFF. As DNA, the CDR3 is TGTGCCAGCAGTTTAGACACCGGGGAGCTGTTTTTT.